This entry lists 28 T cell receptor beta chains sequenced from one sample in a study of T cells after posttransplantation cyclophosphamide. Assay: immunoSEQ multiplex PCR; the TCRdb copy retains only in-frame clones and omits some. This sample has some 47,000 clones, with approximately 86% found just once. The sequenced sample was PBMCs. The receptor set was obtained from a man aged 25-40 years with a blood cancer, CMV-positive, and with a related stem cell donor.

This clone ranks as medium-sized. This sequence joins TRBV9 and TRBJ2-2; TRBD2 matches at 9 bases. With V trimmed by 3 bases and J by 6 bases, 0 bases remained unmatched. CDR1 is SGDLS, CDR2 YYNGEE, per germline. The CDR3 covers 13 residues. CDR3 sequence reads: CASSGLAAGELFF. The CDR3 DNA sequence: TGTGCCAGCAGCGGACTAGCGGCCGGGGAGCTGTTTTTT.

This rearrangement joins TRBV5-1 to TRBJ2-2; tentatively, D is TRBD2 (6 bases). V gave up 4 bases and J gave up 1 base, with 14 bases separating them. CDR3 length: 16 amino acids. Germline CDR1 reads SGHRS; CDR2 reads YFSETQ. The CDR3 DNA sequence: TGCGCCAGCAGCCTGGAGGAGGGCGGGAACACCGGGGAGCTGTTTTTT. The encoded protein is CASSLEEGGNTGELFF.

The chain is built from TRBV4-3 and TRBJ2-1; TRBD2 matches at 10 bases. The V gene end was trimmed by 4 bases and the J gene end by 2 bases; junction bases not matched to a gene: 5. This CDR3 region has 16 residues. Germline V gene data show CDR1 as LGHNA and CDR2 as YSLEER. Here the CDR3 DNA reads TGCGCCAGCAGCCGCGGCAGCGGGGGGGCCTACAATGAGCAGTTCTTC. Translated, it gives CASSRGSGGAYNEQFF.

The rearrangement links TRBV18 to TRBJ2-2, with 12 bases identical to TRBD2. From germline, CDR1 is KGHSH and CDR2 LQKENI. After removal of 1 base from V and 6 bases from J, the junction contained 6 bases not matched to a gene. CDR3 size: 17 residues. CDR3 sequence: CASSPLLAGGRAGELFF. In DNA form, the CDR3 reads TGTGCCAGCTCACCACTACTAGCGGGAGGAAGGGCCGGGGAGCTGTTTTTT.

This chain joins TRBV7-9 and TRBJ2-1; 7 nucleotides agree with TRBD2. CDR1 and CDR2 (germline): SEHNR, FQNEAQ (reference sequence). The CDR3 contains 16 residues. The ends lost 4 bases at V and 4 bases at J; junction bases unmatched: 10. DNA of the CDR3: TGTGCCAGCAGCTCGGAGCTAGCGGATGATTACAATGAGCAGTTCTTC. It codes for CASSSELADDYNEQFF.

The gene calls are TRBV4-2 and TRBJ2-1; the match to TRBD2 covers 11 bases. CDR3 size: 15 residues. Trimming cost V 0 bases and J 9 bases; bases outside gene matches: 4. CDR1 and CDR2 from the germline V gene are LGHNA and YNFKEQ. The DNA for the CDR3 is TGTGCCAGCAGCCAAGATTTGGGGACTAGCGGTGAGCAGTTCTTC. This gives the protein CASSQDLGTSGEQFF.

This clone was seen a few times. V usage is TRBV29-1 and J usage is TRBJ1-1; D uncertain. Per the germline V gene, CDR1 is SQVTM and CDR2 is ANQGSEA. Trimming took off 5 bases at V and 1 base at J, with 11 bases between the two ends. The CDR3 loop spans 13 amino acids. CDR3 DNA sequence: TGCAGCGTTACCACACGACAGAACACTGAAGCTTTCTTT. Translating gives CSVTTRQNTEAFF.

This chain uses TRBV27 with TRBJ1-4; D is perhaps TRBD1 (6 bases). Trimming shortened V by 6 bases and J by 4 bases, and 12 bases separated the two germline ends. The CDR3 is made up of 14 amino acids. Germline V lookup: CDR1 MNHEY, CDR2 SMNVEV (reference sequence). The CDR3 reads CASSPGQNNEKLFF. CDR3 DNA sequence: TGTGCCAGCAGCCCTGGACAGAATAATGAAAAACTGTTTTTT.

The chain has TRBV10-3 and TRBJ1-1; 8 bases line up with TRBD1. V trimming: 3 bases; J trimming: 0 bases; junction bases outside the gene matches: 6. Germline V lookup: CDR1 ENHRY, CDR2 SYGVKD. The CDR3 loop spans 16 amino acids. CDR3 sequence reads: CAISDHRGRVNTEAFF. CDR3 nucleotide sequence: TGTGCCATCAGTGATCACAGGGGGAGGGTGAACACTGAAGCTTTCTTT.

V gene TRBV19 combines with J gene TRBJ2-7; 7 bases line up with TRBD1. This CDR3 region has 16 residues. The germline CDR1 and CDR2 sequences are LNHDA and SQIVND (reference sequence). The junction had 10 bases not matched to a gene; V was cut back by 1 base and J by 4 bases. CDR3 protein: CASSIVPRTGRYEQYF. In nucleotides, the CDR3 is TGTGCCAGTAGTATAGTACCCCGGACAGGTAGATACGAGCAGTACTTC.

This clone was seen only a few times. This rearrangement joins TRBV19 to TRBJ2-5; 7 positions agree with TRBD2. V lost 3 bases, J lost 5 bases, and 9 bases stayed unmatched. Germline lookup yields CDR1 LNHDA and CDR2 SQIVND (reference sequence). This CDR3 spans 15 amino acids. The CDR3 DNA sequence: TGTGCCAGTAGTATCTTGGCGGGAGCTGTGGAGACCCAGTACTTC. Translated: CASSILAGAVETQYF.

The rearrangement uses TRBV19 and TRBJ2-7; weak D call: TRBD2 (5 bases). V was clipped by 5 bases and J by 2 bases, with 7 bases between them. Germline CDR1 is LNHDA and CDR2 is SQIVND (reference sequence). The CDR3 runs 12 residues. In DNA, the CDR3 is TGTGCCAGTAGTCCCGGGACCTACGAGCAGTACTTC. Its translation is CASSPGTYEQYF.

V usage is TRBV4-1 and J usage is TRBJ2-7; possibly TRBD1 for D (5 bases). The germline CDR1 and CDR2 sequences are MGHRA and YSYEKL. Deletions cut 2 bases from V and 0 bases from J, with 17 bases between. This CDR3 is 17 amino acids long. CDR3 amino acids: CASSQPGRSGLSYEQYF. The CDR3 nucleotides are TGCGCCAGCAGCCAACCAGGAAGGTCAGGGCTCTCCTACGAGCAGTACTTC.

The V call is TRBV13, the J call TRBJ2-2; D uncertain. The CDR3 covers 14 residues. Trimming shortened V by 5 bases and J by 4 bases, and 11 bases separated the two germline ends. CDR1 is PRHDT and CDR2 is FYEKMQ in the germline V gene (reference sequence). The CDR3 loop is CASSLRGLTGELFF. Written as DNA, the CDR3 is TGTGCCAGCAGCCTACGTGGGCTCACCGGGGAGCTGTTTTTT. The whole variable domain, filled in from reference TRBV13 and TRBJ2-2, reads AAGVIQSPRHLIKEKRETATLKCYPIPRHDTVYWYQQGPGQDPQFLISFYEKMQSDKGSIPDRFSAQQFSDYHSELNMSSLELGDSALYFCASSLRGLTGELFFGEGSRLTVL.

The chain is built from TRBV7-2 and TRBJ2-7, with 9 positions matching TRBD1. In germline, CDR1 is SGHTA, CDR2 FQGNSA. The CDR3 contains 14 residues. V gave up 5 bases and J gave up 3 bases; unmatched junction bases: 5. The CDR3 protein is CASSPSGQGYEQYF. CDR3 coding DNA: TGTGCCAGCAGCCCTTCGGGACAGGGCTACGAGCAGTACTTC.

The genes are TRBV7-2 and TRBJ2-4; 12 nucleotides match TRBD2. The CDR3 loop spans 17 amino acids. The ends lost 2 bases at V and 6 bases at J; junction bases unmatched: 8. Germline V gene data show CDR1 as SGHTA and CDR2 as FQGNSA. The CDR3 protein is CASSLRLAGGPGNIQYF. Written as DNA, the CDR3 is TGTGCCAGCAGCTTACGGCTAGCGGGAGGGCCTGGAAACATTCAGTACTTC.

The rearrangement uses TRBV27 and TRBJ2-2, with D tentatively TRBD1 (6 bases). CDR1 is MNHEY, CDR2 SMNVEV, per germline (reference sequence). Trimming stripped 1 base from V and 0 bases from J, with 9 bases between. The CDR3 is 16 amino acids. CDR3 nucleotide sequence: TGTGCCAGCAGTTTATATGGGACACCGAACACCGGGGAGCTGTTTTTT. It specifies CASSLYGTPNTGELFF.

The chain joins TRBV6-6 to TRBJ1-3, with D possibly TRBD1 on 6 matching bases. The CDR3 loop spans 14 amino acids. The germline gives CDR1 MNHNY, CDR2 SVGAGI (reference sequence). With 2 bases removed from V and 4 bases from J, the gap between germline ends came to 9 bases. In nucleotides, the CDR3 is TGTGCCAGCAGTTACACAGGGACCGGAAACACCATATATTTT. Encoded protein: CASSYTGTGNTIYF.

The chain carries TRBV5-4 and TRBJ1-2; 8 bases line up with TRBD1. After removal of 0 bases from V and 2 bases from J, the junction contained 6 bases not matched to a gene. The CDR3 contains 16 residues. Germline CDR1 is SGHNT and CDR2 is YYREEE (reference sequence). The DNA of the CDR3 is TGTGCCAGCAGCTTGGGGGGACAGGCGGGGAACTATGGCTACACCTTC. Its translation is CASSLGGQAGNYGYTF.

The genes are TRBV4-2 and TRBJ2-2, with no clear D. The CDR3 spans 14 residues. Germline lookup yields CDR1 LGHNA and CDR2 YNFKEQ. Trimming cost V 1 base and J 2 bases, with 5 bases left between them. As DNA, the CDR3 is TGTGCCAGCAGCCAAGTAACAAACACCGGGGAGCTGTTTTTT. This translates into CASSQVTNTGELFF.

The CDR3 loop reads CASSTDTTNTEAFF. DNA for the CDR3: TGCGCCAGCAGCACGGACACCACTAACACTGAAGCTTTCTTT. J is TRBJ1-1 and V is TRBV5-1; D perhaps matches TRBD1 (5 bases). Trimming took 4 bases from V and 2 from J, leaving 12 bases between them. There are 14 residues in the CDR3. Germline lookup yields CDR1 SGHRS and CDR2 YFSETQ. The variable domain in full, completed from reference TRBV5-1 and TRBJ1-1, reads KAGVTQTPRYLIKTRGQQVTLSCSPISGHRSVSWYQQTPGQGLQFLFEYFSETQRNKGNFPGRFSGRQFSNSRSEMNVSTLELGDSALYLCASSTDTTNTEAFFGQGTRLTVV.

This chain links TRBV7-9 with TRBJ2-1, with D possibly TRBD2 on 6 matching bases. With 7 bases removed from V and 5 bases from J, the gap between germline ends came to 24 bases. The V gene's germline CDR1 is SEHNR and CDR2 FQNEAQ (reference sequence). This CDR3 comprises 17 residues. CDR3 bases: TGTGCCAGCATCGCTAGGGCACTAGCTGCCCCCCACAATGAGCAGTTCTTC. Its translation: CASIARALAAPHNEQFF.

The rearrangement uses TRBV18 and TRBJ2-3, with 10 bases lining up with TRBD2. Trimming removed 3 bases from V and 3 bases from J; junction bases left unmatched: 0. Germline lookup yields CDR1 KGHSH and CDR2 LQKENI. CDR3 length: 14 residues. CDR3 loop: CASSPTSGTDTQYF. The CDR3 nucleotides are TGTGCCAGCTCACCGACTAGCGGGACAGATACGCAGTATTTT.

The chain employs TRBV14 and TRBJ1-6, with D possibly being TRBD1 (6 bases). CDR1 SGHDN and CDR2 FVKESK come from the germline V gene. The CDR3 is made up of 15 amino acids. The ends were cut back, 4 bases at V and 6 bases at J, with 13 bases in the middle. The CDR3 spells CASSLMGHRNSPLHF. CDR3 bases: TGTGCCAGCAGCCTTATGGGACACCGTAATTCACCCCTCCACTTT.

The chain has TRBV13 and TRBJ2-7; 8 bases match TRBD1. CDR3 size: 15 residues. J gave up 4 bases and V 2 bases, and 7 bases lay outside the gene matches. Germline CDR1 is PRHDT and CDR2 is FYEKMQ (reference sequence). CDR3 in DNA: TGTGCCAGCAGCTTAATCCGGGACAGGAGATACGAGCAGTACTTC. Its translation: CASSLIRDRRYEQYF. Drawing the rest from reference TRBV13 and TRBJ2-7, the complete variable domain is AAGVIQSPRHLIKEKRETATLKCYPIPRHDTVYWYQQGPGQDPQFLISFYEKMQSDKGSIPDRFSAQQFSDYHSELNMSSLELGDSALYFCASSLIRDRRYEQYFGPGTRLTVT.

Within the sample, this clone is medium-sized. This chain uses TRBV19 with TRBJ1-1; 7 bases are shared with TRBD1. CDR3 length: 17 amino acids. CDR1 LNHDA and CDR2 SQIVND come from the germline V gene (reference sequence). V shed 0 bases, J shed 1 base, and the junction held 8 bases outside the gene matches. DNA for the CDR3: TGTGCCAGTAGTATAGATCTAGGGGGCGCTGGGAACACTGAAGCTTTCTTT. Its protein product is CASSIDLGGAGNTEAFF.

The chain carries TRBV7-9 and TRBJ1-1, with D unclear. V was cut by 5 bases and J by 1 base, with 8 bases left in between. Looked up from germline, CDR1 is SEHNR and CDR2 is FQNEAQ (reference sequence). The CDR3 extends over 13 amino acids. The CDR3 DNA follows: TGTGCCAGCAGCACCCGACAGAACACTGAAGCTTTCTTT. Translated: CASSTRQNTEAFF.

CDR3: CASSPKQGSEQFF. The DNA of the CDR3 is TGTGCCAGCTCACCAAAACAGGGCAGTGAGCAGTTCTTC. The genes are TRBV18 and TRBJ2-1, with TRBD1 as a possible D gene (6 bases). The CDR3 length is 13 residues. From germline, CDR1 is KGHSH and CDR2 LQKENI. Trimming shortened V by 2 bases and J by 9 bases, and 11 bases separated the two germline ends.